The rows below give T cell receptor beta chains drawn from one sample of a study of shared clonotypes between healthy human individuals. The repertoire was sequenced with immunoSEQ multiplex PCR; TCRdb's copy has only in-frame clones and lacks some. The table shows millions of clones, with roughly 92% occurring only once. The sample was naive CD4+ T cells sorted from blood. The receptors stem from a man aged 18 to 30 in good health. The CDR3 runs from the conserved cysteine through the conserved F or W. A D gene is named only where the DNA matches it firmly. Not every row has a clone size; where given, it reads once, few, many or a size class.

size,J,D,V,CDR3,DNA
few,TRBJ2-7,TRBD1,TRBV10-3,CAISDATGAVHYEQYF,TGTGCCATCAGTGACGCGACAGGGGCTGTCCACTACGAGCAGTACTTC
.,TRBJ1-1,.,TRBV10-2,CASTHGAGGAFF,TGCGCCAGCACCCATGGGGCCGGGGGAGCTTTCTTT
.,TRBJ1-4,.,TRBV7-9,CASSLGGSRGNEKLFF,TGTGCCAGCAGCTTAGGGGGGTCTCGGGGAAATGAAAAACTGTTTTTT
.,TRBJ2-5,.,TRBV30,CAWSKGLQETQYF,TGTGCCTGGAGTAAAGGGTTACAAGAGACCCAGTACTTC
.,TRBJ2-1,TRBD2,TRBV7-3,CASSLDGGRSYNEQFF,TGTGCCAGCAGCTTAGACGGGGGGAGGTCCTACAATGAGCAGTTCTTC
once,TRBJ2-5,TRBD2,TRBV7-9,CASSLWASGTKETQYF,TGTGCCAGCAGCTTATGGGCTAGCGGAACTAAAGAGACCCAGTACTTC
.,TRBJ2-2,.,TRBV4-3,CASSQEQTSWTGELFF,TGCGCCAGCAGCCAAGAGCAGACATCCTGGACCGGGGAGCTGTTTTTT
.,TRBJ2-6,TRBD1,TRBV11-2,CASSQGDRARANVLTF,TGTGCCAGCAGCCAGGGAGACAGGGCGCGAGCCAACGTCCTGACTTTC
once,TRBJ1-4,TRBD1,TRBV5-1,CASSSQGAESEKLFF,TGCGCCAGCAGTTCCCAGGGGGCAGAAAGTGAAAAACTGTTTTTT
.,TRBJ1-6,.,TRBV20-1,CSAYRESPLHF,TGCAGTGCGTACCGCGAGTCACCCCTCCACTTT
.,TRBJ2-5,.,TRBV30,CAWSGGLQETQYF,TGTGCCTGGAGTGGTGGCCTGCAAGAGACCCAGTACTTC
.,TRBJ2-7,.,TRBV6-5,CASSYSTGRYEQYF,TGTGCCAGCAGTTACTCGACAGGGAGGTACGAGCAGTACTTC
.,TRBJ1-5,TRBD1,TRBV19,CASSMPRGNVGNQPQHF,TGTGCCAGTAGTATGCCCAGGGGGAACGTAGGCAATCAGCCCCAGCATTTT
.,TRBJ1-3,.,TRBV7-2,CASSPRPGSGNTIYF,TGTGCCAGCAGCCCCCGTCCAGGGTCTGGAAACACCATATATTTT
.,TRBJ2-3,.,TRBV7-2,CASTDLFTDTQYF,TGTGCCAGCACCGACCTCTTCACAGATACGCAGTATTTT
.,TRBJ1-3,.,TRBV29-1,CSVSRPPGPSGNTIYF,TGCAGCGTCTCCCGCCCGCCAGGACCCTCTGGAAACACCATATATTTT
.,TRBJ2-7,.,TRBV2,CASSERTGSYEQYF,TGTGCCAGCAGTGAACGTACAGGGTCCTACGAGCAGTACTTC
.,TRBJ2-3,TRBD1,TRBV5-1,CASADRAGGDTQYF,TGCGCCAGCGCCGACAGGGCTGGCGGAGATACGCAGTATTTT
.,TRBJ1-1,TRBD1,TRBV28,CASSLRGQGNTEAFF,TGTGCCAGCAGTTTGAGAGGACAGGGGAACACTGAAGCTTTCTTT
.,TRBJ2-1,TRBD1,TRBV7-2,CASSPDRGVEQFF,TGTGCCAGCAGCCCAGACAGGGGTGTTGAGCAGTTCTTC
.,TRBJ2-5,TRBD2,TRBV5-4,CASSQRGAGQETQYF,TGTGCCAGCAGCCAGCGGGGGGCAGGCCAAGAGACCCAGTACTTC
.,TRBJ1-2,TRBD1,TRBV6-5,CASRRTGYGYTF,TGTGCCAGCAGGCGGACAGGCTATGGCTACACCTTC
.,TRBJ2-3,TRBD1,TRBV28,CASRFDRGTDTQYF,TGTGCCAGCAGATTTGACAGGGGCACAGATACGCAGTATTTT
.,TRBJ1-5,.,TRBV4-1,CASSREGRGSNQPQHF,TGCGCCAGCAGCAGGGAGGGGCGGGGGAGCAATCAGCCCCAGCATTTT
.,TRBJ2-5,.,TRBV5-1,CASSAGDSQETQYF,TGCGCCAGCAGCGCGGGGGACAGCCAAGAGACCCAGTACTTC
.,TRBJ1-5,.,TRBV6-1,CASRVAEYSNQPQHF,TGTGCCAGCAGGGTGGCAGAATATAGCAATCAGCCCCAGCATTTT
.,TRBJ2-5,TRBD2,TRBV5-4,CASSPTSGRTEETQYF,TGTGCCAGCAGCCCGACTAGCGGGAGAACTGAGGAGACCCAGTACTTC
few,TRBJ1-6,TRBD1,TRBV6-5,CASRGQGGNSPLHF,TGTGCCAGCAGGGGACAGGGAGGAAATTCACCCCTCCACTTT
.,TRBJ2-5,.,TRBV15,CATSRGGTQYF,TGTGCCACCAGCAGAGGGGGGACCCAGTACTTC
.,TRBJ1-1,.,TRBV6-5,CASSYSNRERGEAFF,TGTGCCAGCAGTTACTCAAACAGGGAACGCGGTGAAGCTTTCTTT
once,TRBJ2-7,.,TRBV5-1,CASSLLDGSSYEQYF,TGCGCCAGCAGCTTGCTGGACGGTAGCTCCTACGAGCAGTACTTC
.,TRBJ2-7,.,TRBV7-2,CASSFERIYEQYF,TGTGCCAGCAGCTTTGAGCGGATCTACGAGCAGTACTTC
few,TRBJ1-2,.,TRBV18,CASSPDSYGYTF,TGTGCCAGCTCACCGGACAGCTATGGCTACACCTTC
.,TRBJ2-2,TRBD1,TRBV10-3,CAISESGTGLTGELFF,TGTGCCATCAGTGAGTCCGGGACAGGGCTAACCGGGGAGCTGTTTTTT
.,TRBJ2-3,.,TRBV18,CASSQFLVRDTTSTDTQYF,TGTGCCAGCTCCCAGTTCTTAGTTCGGGACACAACTAGCACAGATACGCAGTATTTT
.,TRBJ1-2,.,TRBV9,CASSVGAGVWYRYTF,TGTGCCAGCAGCGTCGGGGCGGGGGTTTGGTATCGCTACACCTTC
.,TRBJ1-6,.,TRBV6-1,CASSELIAYSSGNSPLHF,TGTGCCAGCAGTGAGCTAATAGCCTATAGTTCGGGCAATTCACCCCTCCACTTT
once,TRBJ1-4,TRBD1,TRBV10-3,CAIRSDRGEKLFF,TGTGCCATCAGGTCGGACAGGGGAGAAAAACTGTTTTTT
.,TRBJ1-2,.,TRBV28,CASSLGGYTF,TGTGCCAGCAGTTTAGGGGGCTACACCTTC
.,TRBJ1-3,.,TRBV28,CASSLRGNTGNTIYF,TGTGCCAGCAGTTTAAGGGGAAACACTGGAAACACCATATATTTT
.,TRBJ2-2,TRBD2,TRBV19,CASRAGGPDTGELFF,TGTGCCAGTAGAGCGGGAGGGCCGGACACCGGGGAGCTGTTTTTT